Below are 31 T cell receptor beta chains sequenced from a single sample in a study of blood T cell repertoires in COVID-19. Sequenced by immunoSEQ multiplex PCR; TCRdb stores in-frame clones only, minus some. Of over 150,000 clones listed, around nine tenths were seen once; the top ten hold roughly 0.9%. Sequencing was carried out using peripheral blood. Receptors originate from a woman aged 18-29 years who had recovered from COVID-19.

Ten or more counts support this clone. CDR3 in DNA: TGTGCCACCAGTGAGGACAGCAACAATGAGCAGTTCTTC. As protein: CATSEDSNNEQFF. The rearrangement uses TRBV24-1 and TRBJ2-1, with D possibly TRBD1 on 6 matching bases. The V and J ends lost 4 bases and 5 bases respectively, with 8 bases between them. The germline CDR1 and CDR2 sequences are KGHDR and SFDVKD. The CDR3 totals 13 residues.

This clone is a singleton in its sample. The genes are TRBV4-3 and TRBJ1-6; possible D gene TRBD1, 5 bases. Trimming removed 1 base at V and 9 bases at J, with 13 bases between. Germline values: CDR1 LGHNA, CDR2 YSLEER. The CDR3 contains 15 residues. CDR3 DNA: TGCGCCAGCAGCCAAGTGGGGCAGGGCCTTTCACCCCTCCACTTT. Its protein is CASSQVGQGLSPLHF.

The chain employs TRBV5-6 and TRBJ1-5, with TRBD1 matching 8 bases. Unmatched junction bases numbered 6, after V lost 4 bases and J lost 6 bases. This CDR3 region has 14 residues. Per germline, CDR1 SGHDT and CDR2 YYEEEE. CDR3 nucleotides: TGTGCCAGCAGCCTCAGGGGGCCCGGTCAGCCCCAGCATTTT. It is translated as CASSLRGPGQPQHF.

CDR3 sequence (DNA): TGCGCCAGCAGCACCACTAGCGGGAGGATAGATACGCAGTATTTT. Encoded protein: CASSTTSGRIDTQYF. The chain joins TRBV5-1 to TRBJ2-3; 12 nucleotides align to TRBD2. The germline V gene encodes CDR1 SGHRS and CDR2 YFSETQ. The CDR3 runs 15 residues. The V and J ends lost 4 bases and 5 bases, in that order; junction bases with no gene match: 5.

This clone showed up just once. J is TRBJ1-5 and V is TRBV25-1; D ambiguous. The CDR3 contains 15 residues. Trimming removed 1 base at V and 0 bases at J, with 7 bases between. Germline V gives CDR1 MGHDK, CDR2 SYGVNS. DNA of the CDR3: TGTGCCAGCAGTGAATTGGGAGATAGCAATCAGCCCCAGCATTTT. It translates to CASSELGDSNQPQHF.

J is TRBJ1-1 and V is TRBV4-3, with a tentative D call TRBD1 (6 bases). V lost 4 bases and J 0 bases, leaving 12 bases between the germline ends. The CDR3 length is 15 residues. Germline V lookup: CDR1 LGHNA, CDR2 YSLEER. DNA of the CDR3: TGCGCCAGCAGCCCGCAGACAGGCCTGAACACTGAAGCTTTCTTT. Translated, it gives CASSPQTGLNTEAFF.

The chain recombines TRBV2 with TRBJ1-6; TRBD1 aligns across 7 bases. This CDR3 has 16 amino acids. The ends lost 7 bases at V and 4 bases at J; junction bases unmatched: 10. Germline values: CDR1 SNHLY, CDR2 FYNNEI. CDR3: CASKKTGRRYNSPLHF. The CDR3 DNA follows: TGTGCCAGCAAGAAGACAGGGAGGCGATATAATTCACCCCTCCACTTT.

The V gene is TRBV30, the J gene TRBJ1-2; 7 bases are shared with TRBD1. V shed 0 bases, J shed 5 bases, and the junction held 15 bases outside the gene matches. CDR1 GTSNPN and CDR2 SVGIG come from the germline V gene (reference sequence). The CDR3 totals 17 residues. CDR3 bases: TGTGCCTGGAGTGTACCGCGGGGGGGGGACAGAAATTATGGCTACACCTTC. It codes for CAWSVPRGGDRNYGYTF.

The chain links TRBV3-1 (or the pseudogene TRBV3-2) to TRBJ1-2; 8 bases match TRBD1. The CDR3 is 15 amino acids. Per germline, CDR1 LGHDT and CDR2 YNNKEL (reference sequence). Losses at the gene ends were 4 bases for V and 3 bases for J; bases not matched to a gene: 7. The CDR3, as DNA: TGTGCCAGCAGCCCCCGGGACAGGCTTGACTATGGCTACACCTTC. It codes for CASSPRDRLDYGYTF.

As DNA, the CDR3 is TGTGCCAGCAGTGAAGCGTGGACAGGGGTTTACGAGCAGTACGTC. Translation gives CASSEAWTGVYEQYV. The rearrangement links TRBV2 to TRBJ2-7; 9 nucleotides line up with TRBD1. The CDR3 length is 15 residues. Losses at the gene ends were 0 bases for V and 4 bases for J; bases not matched to a gene: 4. Germline V gives CDR1 SNHLY, CDR2 FYNNEI.

CDR3 loop: CASSYGRGKQGTEAFF. The CDR3 bases are TGTGCCAGCAGTTACGGGAGGGGCAAACAAGGGACTGAAGCTTTCTTT. This rearrangement joins TRBV6-5 to TRBJ1-1; D perhaps matches TRBD1 (5 bases). This CDR3 is built from 16 residues. The germline V gene has CDR1 MNHEY and CDR2 SVGAGI. V dropped 2 bases and J dropped 5 bases, with 18 bases sitting between them.

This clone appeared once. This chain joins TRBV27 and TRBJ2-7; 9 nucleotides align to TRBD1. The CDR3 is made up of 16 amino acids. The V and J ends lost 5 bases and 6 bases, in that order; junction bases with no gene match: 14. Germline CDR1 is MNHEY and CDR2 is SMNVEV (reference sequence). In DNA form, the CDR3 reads TGTGCCAGCAGTCCAACGCACAACAGGGGGCTGAGCGAGCAGTACTTC. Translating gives CASSPTHNRGLSEQYF.

This chain's CDR3 is CASSFREKETQYF. The CDR3 nucleotides are TGTGCCAGCAGCTTCCGGGAAAAGGAGACCCAGTACTTC. This chain uses TRBV7-3 with TRBJ2-5; tentatively, D is TRBD2 (5 bases). The CDR3 is 13 residues long. CDR1 and CDR2 (germline): SGHTA, FQGTGA. The V end was cut by 3 bases, the J end by 5 bases, with 10 bases between.

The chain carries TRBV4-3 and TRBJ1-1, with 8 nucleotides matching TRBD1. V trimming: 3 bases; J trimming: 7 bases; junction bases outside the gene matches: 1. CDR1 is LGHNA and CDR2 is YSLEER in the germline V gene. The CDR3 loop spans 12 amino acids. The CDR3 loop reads CASSQGTGEAFF. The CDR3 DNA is TGCGCCAGCAGCCAGGGGACAGGTGAAGCTTTCTTT.

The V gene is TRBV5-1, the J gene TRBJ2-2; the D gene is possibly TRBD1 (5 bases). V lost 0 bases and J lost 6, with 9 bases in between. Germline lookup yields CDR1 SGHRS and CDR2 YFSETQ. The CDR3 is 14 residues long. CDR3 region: CASSLAQGSGELFF. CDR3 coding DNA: TGCGCCAGCAGCTTGGCTCAGGGTTCCGGGGAGCTGTTTTTT.

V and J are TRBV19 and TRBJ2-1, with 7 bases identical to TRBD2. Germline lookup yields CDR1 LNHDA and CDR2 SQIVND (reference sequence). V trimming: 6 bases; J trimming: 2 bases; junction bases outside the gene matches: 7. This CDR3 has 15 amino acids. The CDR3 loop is CASRGGRSPYNEQFF. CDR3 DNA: TGTGCCAGTAGGGGCGGGAGAAGCCCCTACAATGAGCAGTTCTTC.

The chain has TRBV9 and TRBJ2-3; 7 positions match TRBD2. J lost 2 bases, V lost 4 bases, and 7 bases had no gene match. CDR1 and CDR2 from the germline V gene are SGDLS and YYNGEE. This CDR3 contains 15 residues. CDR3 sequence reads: CASSPTSVTTDTQYF. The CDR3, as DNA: TGTGCCAGCAGCCCCACTAGCGTTACCACAGATACGCAGTATTTT.

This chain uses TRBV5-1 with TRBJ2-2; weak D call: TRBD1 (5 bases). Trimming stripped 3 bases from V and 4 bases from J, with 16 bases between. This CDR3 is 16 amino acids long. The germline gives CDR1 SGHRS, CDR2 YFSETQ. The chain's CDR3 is CASSSARRQSTGELFF. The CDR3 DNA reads TGCGCCAGCAGCTCAGCCCGTAGACAGAGCACCGGGGAGCTGTTTTTT.

CDR3 amino acids: CASSSQDSRQFF. The CDR3 DNA reads as TGTGCCAGCAGTTCCCAGGATTCCAGGCAGTTCTTC. The chain joins TRBV2 to TRBJ2-1; the D is unclear. The CDR3 spans 12 residues. Germline-derived CDR1 and CDR2 are SNHLY and FYNNEI. V dropped 5 bases and J dropped 12 bases, with 14 bases sitting between them.

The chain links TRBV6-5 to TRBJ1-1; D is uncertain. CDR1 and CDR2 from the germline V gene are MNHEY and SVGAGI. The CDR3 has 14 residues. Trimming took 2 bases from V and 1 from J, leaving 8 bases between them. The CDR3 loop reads CASSYGLTNTEAFF. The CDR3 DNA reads TGTGCCAGCAGTTACGGACTGACGAACACTGAAGCTTTCTTT.

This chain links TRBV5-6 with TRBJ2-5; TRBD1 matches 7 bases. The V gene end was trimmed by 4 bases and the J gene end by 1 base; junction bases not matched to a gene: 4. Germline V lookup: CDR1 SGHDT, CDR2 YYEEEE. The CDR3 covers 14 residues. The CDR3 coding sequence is TGTGCCAGCAGCCCCGGGACAGCCCAAGAGACCCAGTACTTC. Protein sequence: CASSPGTAQETQYF.

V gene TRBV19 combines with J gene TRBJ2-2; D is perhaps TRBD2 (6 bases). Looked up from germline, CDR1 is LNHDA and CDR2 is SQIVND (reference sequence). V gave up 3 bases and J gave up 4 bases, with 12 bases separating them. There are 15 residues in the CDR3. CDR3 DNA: TGTGCCAGTAGTATGTCCGGGAGTGTCACCGGGGAGCTGTTTTTT. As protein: CASSMSGSVTGELFF.

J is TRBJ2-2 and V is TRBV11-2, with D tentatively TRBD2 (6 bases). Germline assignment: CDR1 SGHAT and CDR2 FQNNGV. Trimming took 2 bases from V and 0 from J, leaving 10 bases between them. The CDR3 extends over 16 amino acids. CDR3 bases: TGTGCCAGCAGCTTATTTCGGACTACGAACACCGGGGAGCTGTTTTTT. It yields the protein CASSLFRTTNTGELFF.

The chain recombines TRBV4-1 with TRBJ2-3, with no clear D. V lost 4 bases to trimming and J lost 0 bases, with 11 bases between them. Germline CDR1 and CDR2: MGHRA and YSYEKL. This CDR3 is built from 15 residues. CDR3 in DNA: TGCGCCAGCAGCCTAGGCGGCCTCAGCACAGATACGCAGTATTTT. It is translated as CASSLGGLSTDTQYF.

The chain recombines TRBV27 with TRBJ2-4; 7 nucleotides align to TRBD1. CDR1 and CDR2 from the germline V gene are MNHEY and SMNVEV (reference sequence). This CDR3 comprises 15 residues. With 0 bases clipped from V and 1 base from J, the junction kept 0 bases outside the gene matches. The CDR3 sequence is CASSLSDRAKNIQYF. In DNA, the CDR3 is TGTGCCAGCAGTTTATCGGACAGGGCCAAAAACATTCAGTACTTC.

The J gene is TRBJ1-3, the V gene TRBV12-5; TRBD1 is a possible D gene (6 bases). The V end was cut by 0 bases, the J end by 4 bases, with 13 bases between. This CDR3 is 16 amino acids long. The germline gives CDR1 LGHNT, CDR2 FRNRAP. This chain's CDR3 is CASGLVEQGTGNTIYF. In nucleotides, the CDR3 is TGTGCTAGTGGTTTGGTCGAACAGGGTACAGGAAACACCATATATTTT.

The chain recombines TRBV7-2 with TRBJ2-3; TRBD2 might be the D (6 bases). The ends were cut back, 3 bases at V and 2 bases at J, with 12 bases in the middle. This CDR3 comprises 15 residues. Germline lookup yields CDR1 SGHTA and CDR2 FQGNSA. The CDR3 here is CASSFLGGATDTQYF. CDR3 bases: TGTGCCAGCAGCTTCCTCGGAGGGGCCACAGATACGCAGTATTTT.

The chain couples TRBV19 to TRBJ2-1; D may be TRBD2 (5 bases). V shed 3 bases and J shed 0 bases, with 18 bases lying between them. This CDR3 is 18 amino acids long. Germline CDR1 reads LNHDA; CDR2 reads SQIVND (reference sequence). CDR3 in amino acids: CASSILRGPAISYNEQFF. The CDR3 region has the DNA TGTGCCAGTAGTATCTTACGGGGTCCCGCGATCTCCTACAATGAGCAGTTCTTC. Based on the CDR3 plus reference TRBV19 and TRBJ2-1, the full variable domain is DGGITQSPKYLFRKEGQNVTLSCEQNLNHDAMYWYRQDPGQGLRLIYYSQIVNDFQKGDIAEGYSVSREKKESFPLTVTSAQKNPTAFYLCASSILRGPAISYNEQFFGPGTRLTVL.

The CDR3 sequence is CASSPPGQGAWGEKLFF. In DNA form, the CDR3 reads TGTGCCAGCTCGCCTCCGGGACAGGGGGCTTGGGGCGAAAAACTGTTTTTT. V usage is TRBV18 and J usage is TRBJ1-4; TRBD1 matches at 12 bases. The CDR3 covers 17 residues. V was pared by 6 bases and J by 8 bases, with 13 bases of the junction left unmatched. CDR1 and CDR2 from the germline V gene are KGHSH and LQKENI.

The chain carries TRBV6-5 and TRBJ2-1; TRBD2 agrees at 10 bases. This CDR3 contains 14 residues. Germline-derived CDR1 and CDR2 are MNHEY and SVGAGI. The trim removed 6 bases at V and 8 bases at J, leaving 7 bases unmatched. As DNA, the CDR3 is TGTGCCAGCAGCACTAGCGGGGCCCCCCATGAGCAGTTCTTC. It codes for CASSTSGAPHEQFF.

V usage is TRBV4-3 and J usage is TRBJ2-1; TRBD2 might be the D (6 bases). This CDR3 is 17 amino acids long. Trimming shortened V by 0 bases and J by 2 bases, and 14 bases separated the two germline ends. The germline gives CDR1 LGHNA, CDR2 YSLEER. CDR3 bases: TGCGCCAGCAGCCAAGAACCAGCGGGTACAGCCTACAATGAGCAGTTCTTC. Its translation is CASSQEPAGTAYNEQFF.